This T cell receptor beta chain was identified in a study of blood T cell repertoires in COVID-19. Study-wide background: Acute and convalescent COVID-19 samples came from the United States, Italy and Spain. In each case, the material was cDNA or gDNA derived from T cells, B-cell-depleted T cells, or PBMCs.

Authors' analysis steps: Quantification of nucleated cells was approximated via reference gene primer amplification. Here immunoSEQ multiplex PCR was the method, and the copy in TCRdb shows in-frame clones only, minus some. D and trimming come from the DNA, and the V and J calls and clone size come from that table. Here the sample spans roughly 85,000 clones, 86% being singletons. Germline V gene data show CDR1 as SNHLY and CDR2 as FYNNEI. The CDR3 runs 15 residues. V lost 6 bases and J lost 9; bases outside the gene matches: 11. The V gene is TRBV2, the J gene TRBJ2-1; 10 bases align to TRBD2. The clonotype originates from a man in his fifties with active or convalescent COVID-19. The sequencing input was peripheral blood. The CDR3 region is CASRQRLAGASEQFF. The CDR3 DNA is TGTGCCAGCAGACAGCGGCTAGCGGGAGCTAGTGAGCAGTTCTTC.